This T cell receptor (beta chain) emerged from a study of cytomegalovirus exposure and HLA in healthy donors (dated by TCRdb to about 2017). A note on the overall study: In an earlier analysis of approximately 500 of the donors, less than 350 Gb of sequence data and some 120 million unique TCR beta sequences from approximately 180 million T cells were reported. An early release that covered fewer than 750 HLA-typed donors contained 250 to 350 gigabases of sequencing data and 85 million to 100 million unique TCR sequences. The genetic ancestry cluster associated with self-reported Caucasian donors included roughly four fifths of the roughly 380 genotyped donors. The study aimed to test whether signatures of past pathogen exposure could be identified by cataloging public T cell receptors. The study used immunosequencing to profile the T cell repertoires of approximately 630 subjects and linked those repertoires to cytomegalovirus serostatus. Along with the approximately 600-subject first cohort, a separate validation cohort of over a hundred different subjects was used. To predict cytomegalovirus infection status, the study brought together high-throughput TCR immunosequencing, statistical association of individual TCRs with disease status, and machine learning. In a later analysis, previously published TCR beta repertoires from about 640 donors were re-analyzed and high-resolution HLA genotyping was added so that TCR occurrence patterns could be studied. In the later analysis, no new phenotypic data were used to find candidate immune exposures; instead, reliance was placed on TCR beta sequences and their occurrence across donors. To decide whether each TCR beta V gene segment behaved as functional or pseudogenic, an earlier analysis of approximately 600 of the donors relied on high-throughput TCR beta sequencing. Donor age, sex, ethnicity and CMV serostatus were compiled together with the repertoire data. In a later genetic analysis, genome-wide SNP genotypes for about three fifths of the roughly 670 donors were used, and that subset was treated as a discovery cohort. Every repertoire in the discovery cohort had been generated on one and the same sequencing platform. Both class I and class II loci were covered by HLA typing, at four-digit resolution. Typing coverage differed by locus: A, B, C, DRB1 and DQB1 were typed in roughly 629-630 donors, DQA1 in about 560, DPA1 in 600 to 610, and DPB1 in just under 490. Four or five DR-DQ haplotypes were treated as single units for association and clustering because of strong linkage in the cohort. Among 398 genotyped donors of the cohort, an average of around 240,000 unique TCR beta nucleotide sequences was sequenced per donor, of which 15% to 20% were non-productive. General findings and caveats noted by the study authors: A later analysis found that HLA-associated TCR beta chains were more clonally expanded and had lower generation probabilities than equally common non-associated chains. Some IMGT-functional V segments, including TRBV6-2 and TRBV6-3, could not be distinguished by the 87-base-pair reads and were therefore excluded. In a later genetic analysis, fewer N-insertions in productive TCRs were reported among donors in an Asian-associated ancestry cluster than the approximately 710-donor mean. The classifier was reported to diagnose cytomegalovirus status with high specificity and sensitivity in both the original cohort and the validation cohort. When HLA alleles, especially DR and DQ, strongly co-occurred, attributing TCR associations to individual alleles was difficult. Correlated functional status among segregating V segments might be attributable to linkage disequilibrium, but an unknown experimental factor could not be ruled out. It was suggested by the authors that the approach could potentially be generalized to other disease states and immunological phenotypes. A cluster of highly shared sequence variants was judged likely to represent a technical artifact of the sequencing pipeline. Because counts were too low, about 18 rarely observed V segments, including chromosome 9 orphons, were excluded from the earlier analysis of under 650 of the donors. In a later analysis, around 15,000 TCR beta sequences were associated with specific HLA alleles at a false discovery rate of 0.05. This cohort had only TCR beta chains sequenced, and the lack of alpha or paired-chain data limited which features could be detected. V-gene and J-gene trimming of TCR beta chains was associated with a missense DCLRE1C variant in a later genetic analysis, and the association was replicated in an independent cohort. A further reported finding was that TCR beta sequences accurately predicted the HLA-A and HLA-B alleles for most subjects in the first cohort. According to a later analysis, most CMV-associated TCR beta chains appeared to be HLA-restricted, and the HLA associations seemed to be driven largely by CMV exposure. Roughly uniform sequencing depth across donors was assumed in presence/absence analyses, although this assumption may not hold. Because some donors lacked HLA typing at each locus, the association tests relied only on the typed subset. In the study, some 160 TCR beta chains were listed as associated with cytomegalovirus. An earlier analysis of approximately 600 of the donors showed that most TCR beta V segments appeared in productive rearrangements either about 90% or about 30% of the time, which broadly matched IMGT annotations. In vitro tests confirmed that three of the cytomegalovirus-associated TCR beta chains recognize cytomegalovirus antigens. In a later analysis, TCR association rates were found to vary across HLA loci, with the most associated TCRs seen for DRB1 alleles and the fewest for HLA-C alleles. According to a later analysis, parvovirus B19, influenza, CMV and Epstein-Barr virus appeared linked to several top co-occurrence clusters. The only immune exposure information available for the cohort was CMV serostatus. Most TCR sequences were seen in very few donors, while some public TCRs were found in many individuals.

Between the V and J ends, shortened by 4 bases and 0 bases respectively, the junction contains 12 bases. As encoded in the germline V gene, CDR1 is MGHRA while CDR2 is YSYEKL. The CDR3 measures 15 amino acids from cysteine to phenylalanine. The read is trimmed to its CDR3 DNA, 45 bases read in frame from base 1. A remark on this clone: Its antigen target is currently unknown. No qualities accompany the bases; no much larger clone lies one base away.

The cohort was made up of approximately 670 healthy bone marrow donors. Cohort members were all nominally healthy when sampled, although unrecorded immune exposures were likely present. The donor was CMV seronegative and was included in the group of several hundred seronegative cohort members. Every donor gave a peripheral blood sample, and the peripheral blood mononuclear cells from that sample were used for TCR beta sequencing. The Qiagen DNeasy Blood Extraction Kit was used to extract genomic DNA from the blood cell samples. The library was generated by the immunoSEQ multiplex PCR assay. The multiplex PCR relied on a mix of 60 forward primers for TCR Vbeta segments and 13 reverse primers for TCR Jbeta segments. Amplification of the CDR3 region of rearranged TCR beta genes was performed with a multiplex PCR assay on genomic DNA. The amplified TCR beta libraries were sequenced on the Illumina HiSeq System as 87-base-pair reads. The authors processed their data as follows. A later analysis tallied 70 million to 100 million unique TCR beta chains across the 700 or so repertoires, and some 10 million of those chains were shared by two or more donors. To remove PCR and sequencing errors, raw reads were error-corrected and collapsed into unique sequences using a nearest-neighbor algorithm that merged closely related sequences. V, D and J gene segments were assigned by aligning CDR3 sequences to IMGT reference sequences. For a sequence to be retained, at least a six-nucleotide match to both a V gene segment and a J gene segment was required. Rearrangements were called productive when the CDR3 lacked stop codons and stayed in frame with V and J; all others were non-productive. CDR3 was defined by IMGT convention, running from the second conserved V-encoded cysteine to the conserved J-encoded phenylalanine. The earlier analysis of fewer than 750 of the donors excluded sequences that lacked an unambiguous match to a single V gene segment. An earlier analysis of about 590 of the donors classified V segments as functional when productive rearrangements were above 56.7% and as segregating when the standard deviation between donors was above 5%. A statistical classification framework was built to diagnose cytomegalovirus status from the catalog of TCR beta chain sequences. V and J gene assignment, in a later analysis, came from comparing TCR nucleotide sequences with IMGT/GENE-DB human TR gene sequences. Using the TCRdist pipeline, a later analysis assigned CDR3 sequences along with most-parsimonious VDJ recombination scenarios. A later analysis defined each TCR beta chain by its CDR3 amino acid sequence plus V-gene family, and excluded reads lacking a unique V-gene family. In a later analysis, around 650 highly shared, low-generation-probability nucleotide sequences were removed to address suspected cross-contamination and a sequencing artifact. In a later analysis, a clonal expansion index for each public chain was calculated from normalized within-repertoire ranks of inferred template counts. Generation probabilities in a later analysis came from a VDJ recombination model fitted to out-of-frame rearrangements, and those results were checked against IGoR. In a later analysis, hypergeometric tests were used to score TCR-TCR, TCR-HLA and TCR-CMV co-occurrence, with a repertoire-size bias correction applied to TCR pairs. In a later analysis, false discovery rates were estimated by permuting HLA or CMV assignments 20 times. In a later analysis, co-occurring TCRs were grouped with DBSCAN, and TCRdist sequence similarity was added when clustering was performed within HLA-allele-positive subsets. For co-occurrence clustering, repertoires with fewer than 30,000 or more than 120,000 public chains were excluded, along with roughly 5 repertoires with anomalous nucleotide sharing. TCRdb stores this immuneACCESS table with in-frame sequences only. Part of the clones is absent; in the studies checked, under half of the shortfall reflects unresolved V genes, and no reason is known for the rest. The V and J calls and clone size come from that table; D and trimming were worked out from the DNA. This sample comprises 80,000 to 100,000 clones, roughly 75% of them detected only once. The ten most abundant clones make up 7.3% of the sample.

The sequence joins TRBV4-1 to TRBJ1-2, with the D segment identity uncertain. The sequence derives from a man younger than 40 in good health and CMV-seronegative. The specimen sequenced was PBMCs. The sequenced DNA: TGCGCCAGCAGCCCAGCCGCGGGGACTAACTATGGCTACACCTTC. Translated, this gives CASSPAAGTNYGYTF.